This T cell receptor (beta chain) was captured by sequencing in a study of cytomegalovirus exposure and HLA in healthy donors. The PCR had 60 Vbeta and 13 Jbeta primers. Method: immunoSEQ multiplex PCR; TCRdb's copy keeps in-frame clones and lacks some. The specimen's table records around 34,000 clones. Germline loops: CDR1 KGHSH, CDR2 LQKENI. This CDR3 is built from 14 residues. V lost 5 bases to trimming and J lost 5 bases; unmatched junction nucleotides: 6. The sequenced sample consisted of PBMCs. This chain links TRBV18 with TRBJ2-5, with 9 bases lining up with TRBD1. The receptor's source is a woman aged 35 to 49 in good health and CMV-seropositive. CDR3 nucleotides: TGTGCCAGCTCATGGGGACAGGGTCAGGAGACCCAGTACTTC. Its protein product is CASSWGQGQETQYF.